This TCR beta chain derives from a study of T cell responses to AZD1222 COVID-19 vaccine. Study as a whole: Investigators merged groups given second doses at roughly 4 or roughly 12 weeks. Points from the study as a whole: Mapped onto spike, vaccine-associated CD4 TCRs spanned it and were dominant at 160-218 and 743-854. Donors in the cohort were predominantly white British and more often female, and clonal diversity was possibly underestimated. When two AZD1222 doses had been given, Spike-specific TCR breadth and depth rose.

Clones were sequenced by immunoSEQ multiplex PCR, and TCRdb holds only the in-frame ones, with some missing. The sample contains approximately 130,000 clones, approximately 85% of which appear only once. Concerning this clone itself: The antigen is undetermined.

Germline CDR1 and CDR2: SGHTA and FQGNSA. The CDR3 is made up of 17 amino acids. V shed 2 bases and J 4 bases; nucleotides not matched to a gene: 6. This TCR came from an adult in good health. This rearrangement joins TRBV7-2 to TRBJ2-1; 12 positions match TRBD2. Sequenced material: peripheral blood, taken on day 0 of AZD1222 vaccination. CDR3 coding DNA: TGTGCCAGCAGCTTATCTAGCGGGGGGGCAGGGTACAATGAGCAGTTCTTC. Translating it yields CASSLSSGGAGYNEQFF. The full variable domain, with the rest looked up from reference TRBV7-2 and TRBJ2-1, is GAGVSQSPSNKVTEKGKDVELRCDPISGHTALYWYRQSLGQGLEFLIYFQGNSAPDKSGLPSDRFSAERTGGSVSTLTIQRTQQEDSAVYLCASSLSSGGAGYNEQFFGPGTRLTVL.